This entry is about one TCR beta chain. Uncontrolled infection, other autoimmune disease, pregnancy or lactation led to exclusion. Diagnosing involved the use of clinical symptoms, serum thyroxine and TRAb, thyroid ultrasound and orbital computed tomography. The sample comes from a study of T cells in Graves' hyperthyroidism and ophthalmopathy. As for the study in general: Staff took peripheral blood when the initial diagnosis was made, before any treatment began.

Trimming pared 6 bases from V and 10 bases from J, leaving 22 bases between. The CDR3 totals 16 residues. Germline V CDR1 and CDR2: MGHRA, YSYEKL. RNA transcripts provided the source from which TCR beta CDR3 regions were amplified. A set of HTBI primers served as the primers for a first-round RT-PCR of the TCR CDR3. TCRdb redid the calling of the multiplex PCR reads with MiXCR, one entry per CDR3 protein. The data show about 290,000 distinct CDR3 sequences, around 15% seen once. Sequences were obtained from blood. V and J are TRBV4-1 and TRBJ1-6; maybe TRBD1 (6 bases). This receptor was identified in a middle-aged woman with Graves' hyperthyroidism. This chain's CDR3 is CASSGGRGAGGSPLHF. The CDR3 region has the DNA TGCGCCAGCAGTGGAGGACGGGGGGCTGGAGGCTCACCCCTCCACTTT.